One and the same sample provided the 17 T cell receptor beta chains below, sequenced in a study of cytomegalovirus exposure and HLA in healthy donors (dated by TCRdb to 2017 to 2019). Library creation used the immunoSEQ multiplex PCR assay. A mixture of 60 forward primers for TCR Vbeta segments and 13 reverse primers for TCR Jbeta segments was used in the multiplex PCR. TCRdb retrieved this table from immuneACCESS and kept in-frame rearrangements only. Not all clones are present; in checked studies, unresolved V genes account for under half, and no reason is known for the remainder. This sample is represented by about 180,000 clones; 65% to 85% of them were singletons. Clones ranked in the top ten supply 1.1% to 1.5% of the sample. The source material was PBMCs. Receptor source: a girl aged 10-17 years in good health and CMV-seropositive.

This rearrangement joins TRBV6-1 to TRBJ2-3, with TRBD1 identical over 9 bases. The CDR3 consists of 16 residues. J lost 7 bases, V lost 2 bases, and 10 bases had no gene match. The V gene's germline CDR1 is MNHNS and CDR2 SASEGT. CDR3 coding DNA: TGTGCCAGCAGTGAAAATCGGGACAGGGCGTCACATACGCAGTATTTT. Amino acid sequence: CASSENRDRASHTQYF.

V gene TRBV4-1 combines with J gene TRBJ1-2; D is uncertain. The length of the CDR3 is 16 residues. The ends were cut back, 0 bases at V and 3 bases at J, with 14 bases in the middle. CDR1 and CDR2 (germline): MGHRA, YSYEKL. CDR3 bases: TGCGCCAGCAGCCAAGATCGTCAGGTAGTAGACTATGGCTACACCTTC. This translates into CASSQDRQVVDYGYTF.

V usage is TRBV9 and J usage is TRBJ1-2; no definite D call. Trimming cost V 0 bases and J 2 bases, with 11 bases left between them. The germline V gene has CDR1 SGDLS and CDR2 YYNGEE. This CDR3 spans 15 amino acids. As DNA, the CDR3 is TGTGCCAGCAGCGTAGGACGAAGCGAAAACTATGGCTACACCTTC. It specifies CASSVGRSENYGYTF.

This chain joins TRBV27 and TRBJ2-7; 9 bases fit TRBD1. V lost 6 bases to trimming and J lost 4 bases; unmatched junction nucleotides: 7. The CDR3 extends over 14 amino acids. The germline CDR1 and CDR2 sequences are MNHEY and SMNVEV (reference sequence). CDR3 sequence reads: CASRKQGAFYEQYF. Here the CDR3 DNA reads TGTGCCAGCAGGAAACAGGGGGCTTTTTACGAGCAGTACTTC.

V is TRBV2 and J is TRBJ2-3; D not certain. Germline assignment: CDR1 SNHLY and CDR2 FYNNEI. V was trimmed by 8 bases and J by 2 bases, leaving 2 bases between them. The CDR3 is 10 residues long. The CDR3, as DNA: TGTGCCAGCTACACAGATACGCAGTATTTT. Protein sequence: CASYTDTQYF.

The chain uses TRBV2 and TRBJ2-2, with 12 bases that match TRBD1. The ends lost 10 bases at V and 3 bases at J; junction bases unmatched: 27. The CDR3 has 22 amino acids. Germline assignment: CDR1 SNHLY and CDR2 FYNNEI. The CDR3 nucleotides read TGTGCCACCATGAAAGTGAAACAGATCCGGGACAGGGGGCATCGGGACACCGGGGAGCTGTTTTTT. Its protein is CATMKVKQIRDRGHRDTGELFF.

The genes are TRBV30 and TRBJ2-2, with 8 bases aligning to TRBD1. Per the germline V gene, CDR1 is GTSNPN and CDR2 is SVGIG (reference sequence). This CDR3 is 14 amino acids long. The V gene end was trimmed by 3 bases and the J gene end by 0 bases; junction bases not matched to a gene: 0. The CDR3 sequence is CAWRQGANTGELFF. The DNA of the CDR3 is TGTGCCTGGAGACAGGGGGCGAACACCGGGGAGCTGTTTTTT. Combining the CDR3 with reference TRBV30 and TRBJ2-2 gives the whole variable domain SQTIHQWPATLVQPVGSPLSLECTVEGTSNPNLYWYRQAAGRGLQLLFYSVGIGQISSEVPQNLSASRPQDRQFILSSKKLLLSDSGFYLCAWRQGANTGELFFGEGSRLTVL.

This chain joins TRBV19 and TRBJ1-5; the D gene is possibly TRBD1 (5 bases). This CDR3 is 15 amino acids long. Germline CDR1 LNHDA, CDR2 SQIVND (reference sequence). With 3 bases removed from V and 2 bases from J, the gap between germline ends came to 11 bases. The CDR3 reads CASSMPGGGNQPQHF. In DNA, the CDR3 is TGTGCCAGTAGTATGCCCGGGGGTGGCAATCAGCCCCAGCATTTT. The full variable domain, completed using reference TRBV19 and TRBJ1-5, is DGGITQSPKYLFRKEGQNVTLSCEQNLNHDAMYWYRQDPGQGLRLIYYSQIVNDFQKGDIAEGYSVSREKKESFPLTVTSAQKNPTAFYLCASSMPGGGNQPQHFGDGTRLSIL.

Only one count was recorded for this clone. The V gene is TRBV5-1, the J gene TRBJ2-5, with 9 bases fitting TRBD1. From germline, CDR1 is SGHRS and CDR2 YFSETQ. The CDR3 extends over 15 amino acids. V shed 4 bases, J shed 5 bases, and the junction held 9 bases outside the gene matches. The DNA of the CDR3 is TGCGCCAGCAGCCGACAGGGGGGGAGAGAGGAGACCCAGTACTTC. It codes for CASSRQGGREETQYF.

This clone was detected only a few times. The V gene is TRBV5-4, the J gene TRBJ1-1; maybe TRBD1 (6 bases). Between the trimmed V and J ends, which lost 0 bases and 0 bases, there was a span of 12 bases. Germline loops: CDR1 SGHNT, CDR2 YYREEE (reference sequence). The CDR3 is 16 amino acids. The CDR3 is CASSLDREGLNTEAFF. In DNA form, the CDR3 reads TGTGCCAGCAGCTTGGACAGGGAAGGGTTGAACACTGAAGCTTTCTTT.

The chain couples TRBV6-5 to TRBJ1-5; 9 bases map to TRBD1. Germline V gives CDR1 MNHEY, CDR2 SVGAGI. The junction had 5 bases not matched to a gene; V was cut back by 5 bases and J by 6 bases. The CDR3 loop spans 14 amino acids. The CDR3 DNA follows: TGTGCCAGCAGTAACACAGGGGGCGGTCAGCCCCAGCATTTT. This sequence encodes CASSNTGGGQPQHF.

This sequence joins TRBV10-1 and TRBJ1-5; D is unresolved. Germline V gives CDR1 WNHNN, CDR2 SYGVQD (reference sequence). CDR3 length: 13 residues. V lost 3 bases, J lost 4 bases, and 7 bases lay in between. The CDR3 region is CASSDGLNQPQHF. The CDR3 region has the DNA TGCGCCAGCAGTGATGGGCTGAATCAGCCCCAGCATTTT.

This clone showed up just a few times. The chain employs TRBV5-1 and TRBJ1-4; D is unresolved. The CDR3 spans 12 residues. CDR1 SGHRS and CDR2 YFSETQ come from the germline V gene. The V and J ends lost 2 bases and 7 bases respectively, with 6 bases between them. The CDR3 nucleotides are TGCGCCAGCAGCTTACCTACTGAAAAACTGTTTTTT. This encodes CASSLPTEKLFF.

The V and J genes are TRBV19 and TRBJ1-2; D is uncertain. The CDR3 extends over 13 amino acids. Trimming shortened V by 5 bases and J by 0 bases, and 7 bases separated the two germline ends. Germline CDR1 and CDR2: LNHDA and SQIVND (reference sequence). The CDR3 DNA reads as TGTGCCAGTAGTCTTCAGACTAACTATGGCTACACCTTC. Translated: CASSLQTNYGYTF.

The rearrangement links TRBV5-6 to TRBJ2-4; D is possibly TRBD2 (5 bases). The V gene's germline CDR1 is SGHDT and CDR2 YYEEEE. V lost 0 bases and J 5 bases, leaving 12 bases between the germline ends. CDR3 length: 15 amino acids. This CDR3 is CASSLVGMRENIQYF. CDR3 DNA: TGTGCCAGCAGCTTGGTGGGTATGAGGGAAAACATTCAGTACTTC.

As DNA, the CDR3 is TGTGCCAGCAGAATACTAGCGGGAGAAATGACCTACAATGAGCAGTTCTTC. Amino acid sequence: CASRILAGEMTYNEQFF. The V gene is TRBV5-6, the J gene TRBJ2-1; 11 bases are a match to TRBD2. Per the germline V gene, CDR1 is SGHDT and CDR2 is YYEEEE. The CDR3 has 17 residues. V lost 5 bases to trimming and J lost 2 bases; unmatched junction nucleotides: 9.

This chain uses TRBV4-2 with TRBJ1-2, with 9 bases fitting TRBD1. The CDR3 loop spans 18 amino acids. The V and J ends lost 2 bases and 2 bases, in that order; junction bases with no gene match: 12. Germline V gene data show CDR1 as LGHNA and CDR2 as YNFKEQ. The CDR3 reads CASSQPAWGTGGNYGYTF. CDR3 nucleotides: TGTGCCAGCAGCCAACCAGCCTGGGGAACAGGGGGCAACTATGGCTACACCTTC.